This TCR beta chain was captured in a study of blood T cell repertoires in COVID-19. About the research overall: Samples of COVID-19 (acute and convalescent) were obtained from the United States, Italy and Spain. The cDNA or gDNA used as material had been derived from T cells, B-cell-depleted T cells, or PBMCs.

CDR1 SGHTA and CDR2 FQGNSA come from the germline V gene. V trimming: 5 bases; J trimming: 3 bases; junction bases outside the gene matches: 12. The CDR3 has 18 amino acids. As originally analysed: From reference gene primer amplification, estimates of nucleated cell counts were derived. Produced via immunoSEQ multiplex PCR; TCRdb's table is partial and in-frame only. V and J calls and clone size are copied from that table; D and trimming were computed from the DNA. The table records some 200,000 clones, approximately 85% of them present only once. The sample was peripheral blood. The rearrangement joins TRBV7-2 to TRBJ2-3; 12 nucleotides agree with TRBD2. This TCR was recovered from an older woman with acute or convalescent COVID-19. CDR3 in DNA: TGTGCCAGCAGCCGGACCGGGACTAGCGGGTTTATTACAGATACGCAGTATTTT. Encoded protein: CASSRTGTSGFITDTQYF.